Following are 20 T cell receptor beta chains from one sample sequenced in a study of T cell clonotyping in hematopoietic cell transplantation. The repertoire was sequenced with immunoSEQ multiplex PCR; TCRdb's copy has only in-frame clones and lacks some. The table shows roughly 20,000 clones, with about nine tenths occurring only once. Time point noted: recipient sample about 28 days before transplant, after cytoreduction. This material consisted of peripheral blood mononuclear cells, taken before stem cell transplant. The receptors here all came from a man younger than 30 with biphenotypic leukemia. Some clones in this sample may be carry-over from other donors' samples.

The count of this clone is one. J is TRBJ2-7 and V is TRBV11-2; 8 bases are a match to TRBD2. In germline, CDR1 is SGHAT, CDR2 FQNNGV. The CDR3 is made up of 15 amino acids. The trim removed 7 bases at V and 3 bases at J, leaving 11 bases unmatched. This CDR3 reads CASKRSGSRDYEQYF. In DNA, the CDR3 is TGTGCCAGCAAAAGAAGCGGGAGTCGAGACTACGAGCAGTACTTC.

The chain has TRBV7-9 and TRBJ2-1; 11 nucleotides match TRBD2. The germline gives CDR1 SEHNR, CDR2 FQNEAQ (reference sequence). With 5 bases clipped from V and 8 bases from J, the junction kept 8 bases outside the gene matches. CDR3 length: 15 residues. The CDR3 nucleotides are TGTGCCAGCAGCCGTACTAGCGGGGGAAGCGATGAGCAGTTCTTC. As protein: CASSRTSGGSDEQFF.

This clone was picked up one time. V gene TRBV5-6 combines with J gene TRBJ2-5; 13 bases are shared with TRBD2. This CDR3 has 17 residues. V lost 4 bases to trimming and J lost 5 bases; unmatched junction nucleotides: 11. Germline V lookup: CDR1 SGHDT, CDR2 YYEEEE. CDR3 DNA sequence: TGTGCCAGCAGCCGGACTAGCGGGAGTACCTGGTTGGAGACCCAGTACTTC. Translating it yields CASSRTSGSTWLETQYF.

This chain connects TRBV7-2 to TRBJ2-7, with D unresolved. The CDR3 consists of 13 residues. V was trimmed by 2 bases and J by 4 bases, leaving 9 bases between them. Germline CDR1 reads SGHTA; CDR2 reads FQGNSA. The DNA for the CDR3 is TGTGCCAGCAGCTTAAATATAGAGTACGAGCAGTACTTC. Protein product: CASSLNIEYEQYF.

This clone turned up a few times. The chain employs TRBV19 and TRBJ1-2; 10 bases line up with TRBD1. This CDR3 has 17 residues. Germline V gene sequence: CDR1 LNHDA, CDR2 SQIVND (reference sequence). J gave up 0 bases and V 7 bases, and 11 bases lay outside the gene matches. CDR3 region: CASNRGDRGTSNYGYTF. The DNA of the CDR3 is TGTGCCAGTAACCGGGGGGACAGGGGTACTTCTAACTATGGCTACACCTTC. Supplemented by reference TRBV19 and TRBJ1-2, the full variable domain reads DGGITQSPKYLFRKEGQNVTLSCEQNLNHDAMYWYRQDPGQGLRLIYYSQIVNDFQKGDIAEGYSVSREKKESFPLTVTSAQKNPTAFYLCASNRGDRGTSNYGYTFGSGTRLTVV.

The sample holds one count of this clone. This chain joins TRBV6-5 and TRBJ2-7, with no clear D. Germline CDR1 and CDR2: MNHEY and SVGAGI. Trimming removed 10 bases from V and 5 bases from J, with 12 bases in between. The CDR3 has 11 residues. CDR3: CATMIWDEQYF. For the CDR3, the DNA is TGTGCCACCATGATTTGGGACGAGCAGTACTTC.

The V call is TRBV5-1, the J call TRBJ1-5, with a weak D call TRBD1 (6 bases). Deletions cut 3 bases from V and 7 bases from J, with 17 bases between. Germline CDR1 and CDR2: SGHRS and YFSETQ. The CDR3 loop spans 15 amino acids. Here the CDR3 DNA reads TGCGCCAGCAGCTCGGGGCCCGGGGGGCAGCAGCCCCAGCATTTT. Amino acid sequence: CASSSGPGGQQPQHF.

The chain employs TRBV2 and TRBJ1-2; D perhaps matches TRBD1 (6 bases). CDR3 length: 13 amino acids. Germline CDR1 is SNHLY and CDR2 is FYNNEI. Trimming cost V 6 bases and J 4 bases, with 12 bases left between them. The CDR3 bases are TGTGCCAGCAGCGCGGACAGTACCTATGGCTACACCTTC. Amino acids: CASSADSTYGYTF.

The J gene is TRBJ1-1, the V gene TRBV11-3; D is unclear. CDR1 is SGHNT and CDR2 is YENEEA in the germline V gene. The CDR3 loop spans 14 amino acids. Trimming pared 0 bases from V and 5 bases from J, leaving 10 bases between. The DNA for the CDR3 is TGTGCCAGCAGCTTAGATGGGCTGGGAACTGAAGCTTTCTTT. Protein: CASSLDGLGTEAFF.

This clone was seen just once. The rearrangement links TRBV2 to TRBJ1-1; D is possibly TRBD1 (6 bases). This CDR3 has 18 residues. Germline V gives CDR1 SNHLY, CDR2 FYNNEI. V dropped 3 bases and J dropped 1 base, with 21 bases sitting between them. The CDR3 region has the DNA TGTGCCAGCAGTGATGTGGAGGGGGGAGTAGTAAGGAACACTGAAGCTTTCTTT. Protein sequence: CASSDVEGGVVRNTEAFF.

CDR3 sequence reads: CSVNRGGTGELFF. In DNA, the CDR3 is TGCAGCGTTAACAGGGGAGGGACCGGGGAGCTGTTTTTT. The chain joins TRBV29-1 to TRBJ2-2; D could derive from TRBD1 or TRBD2 (7 bases each). This CDR3 has 13 amino acids. Between the trimmed V and J ends, which lost 5 bases and 5 bases, there was a span of 12 bases. The germline CDR1 and CDR2 sequences are SQVTM and ANQGSEA.

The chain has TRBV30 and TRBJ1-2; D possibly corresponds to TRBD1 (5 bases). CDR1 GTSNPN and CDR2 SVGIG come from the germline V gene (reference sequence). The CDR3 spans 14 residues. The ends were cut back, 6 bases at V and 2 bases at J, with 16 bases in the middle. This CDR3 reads CACTLGGNNYGYTF. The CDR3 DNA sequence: TGTGCCTGCACCCTCGGGGGGAACAACTATGGCTACACCTTC.

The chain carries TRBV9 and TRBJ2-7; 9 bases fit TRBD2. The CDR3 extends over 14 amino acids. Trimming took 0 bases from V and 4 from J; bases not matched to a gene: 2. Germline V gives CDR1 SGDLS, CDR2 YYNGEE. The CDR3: CASSVVSGSYEQYF. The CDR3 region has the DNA TGTGCCAGCAGCGTAGTTAGCGGGAGTTACGAGCAGTACTTC.

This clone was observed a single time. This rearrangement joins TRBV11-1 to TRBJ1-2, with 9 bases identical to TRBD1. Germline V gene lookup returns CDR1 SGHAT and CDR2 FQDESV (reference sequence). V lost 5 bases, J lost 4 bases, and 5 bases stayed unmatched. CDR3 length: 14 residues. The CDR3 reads CASSLLGQGYGYTF. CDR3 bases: TGTGCCAGCAGCCTACTGGGACAGGGCTATGGCTACACCTTC.

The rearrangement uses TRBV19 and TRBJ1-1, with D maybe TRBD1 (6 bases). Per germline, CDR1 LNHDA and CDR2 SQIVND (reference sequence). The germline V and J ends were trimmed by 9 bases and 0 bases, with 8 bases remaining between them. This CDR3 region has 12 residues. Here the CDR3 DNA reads TGTGCCAGCCCAGGGGTGAACACTGAAGCTTTCTTT. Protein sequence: CASPGVNTEAFF.

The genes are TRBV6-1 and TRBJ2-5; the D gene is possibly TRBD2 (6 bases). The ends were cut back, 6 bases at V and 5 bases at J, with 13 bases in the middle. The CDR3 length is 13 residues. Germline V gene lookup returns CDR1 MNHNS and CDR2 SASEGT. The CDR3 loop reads CASRREPGETQYF. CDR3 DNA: TGTGCCAGCAGGCGGGAACCGGGGGAGACCCAGTACTTC.

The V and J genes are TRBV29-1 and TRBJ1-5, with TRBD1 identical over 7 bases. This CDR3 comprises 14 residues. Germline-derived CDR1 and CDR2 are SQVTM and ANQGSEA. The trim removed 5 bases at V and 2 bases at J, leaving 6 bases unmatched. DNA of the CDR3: TGCAGCGTTAGGACAGGCGGGGGCAATCAGCCCCAGCATTTT. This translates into CSVRTGGGNQPQHF.

CDR3 region: CASSQDLGTSYEQYF. The DNA for the CDR3 is TGCGCCAGCAGCCAAGATCTAGGGACTTCCTACGAGCAGTACTTC. The chain uses TRBV4-3 and TRBJ2-7; a weak D match, TRBD2 (6 bases). The CDR3 runs 15 residues. V dropped 0 bases and J dropped 1 base, with 10 bases sitting between them. Looked up from germline, CDR1 is LGHNA and CDR2 is YSLEER.

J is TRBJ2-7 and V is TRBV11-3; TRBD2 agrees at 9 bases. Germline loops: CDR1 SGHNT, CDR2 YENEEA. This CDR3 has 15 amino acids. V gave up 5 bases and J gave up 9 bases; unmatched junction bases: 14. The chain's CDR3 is CASSPGYLAGAVQYF. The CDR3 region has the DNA TGTGCCAGCAGCCCGGGTTATTTAGCGGGGGCAGTGCAGTACTTC.

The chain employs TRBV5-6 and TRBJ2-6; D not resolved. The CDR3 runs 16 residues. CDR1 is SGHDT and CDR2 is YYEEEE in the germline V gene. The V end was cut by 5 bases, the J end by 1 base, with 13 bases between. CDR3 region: CASSPILGSGANVLTF. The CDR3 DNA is TGTGCCAGCAGTCCCATTTTGGGGTCTGGGGCCAACGTCCTGACTTTC.